The T cell receptor (beta chain) described here comes from a study of shared clonotypes between healthy human individuals (dated by TCRdb to the early 2020s). Notes on the research overall: A couple of women and a few men aged 18 to 49 years were included in the cohort. Between about 0.9 and 10 billion PBMCs per donor were obtained by leukapheresis. Per donor, three plates each were used for CD4 naive and CD4 memory, two for CD8 naive, and one for CD8 memory. To increase sequencing depth and limit assay-specific biases, TCR repertoire library preparation and sequencing were carried out by different laboratories using diverse techniques. Blood TCR repertoires of about five healthy adults were deeply sequenced to estimate repertoire size and the extent of clonotype sharing between individuals. Summary of the overall study and its limitations: Based on pairwise subsampling, the degree of clonotype sharing among donors was expected to be affected by sequencing depth. Even with the large sequencing depth, rarefaction of the sorted-subset datasets indicated that sequencing was incomplete. Because the study included a small number of donors, the genetic and exposure-history diversity represented was limited. Only blood was sampled, and tissue TCR repertoires likely differ from those in blood. Compared with non-shared clonotypes, the clonotypes found in all four sorted-subset donors had higher generation probabilities. Around 5.4% of naive CD4, more than 3% of naive CD8, approximately 2.2% of memory CD4, and less than 0.45% of memory CD8 clonotypes were shared across several donors. Naive subsets generally had larger estimated clonotype richness than memory subsets.

Concerning this clone itself: This clone's antigen is unknown. Base qualities are not provided; no much larger clone lies one nucleotide away.

The donors were healthy, HIV-negative adults who had no recently reported acute infections or vaccinations. All donors were Caucasian adults living in Nashville, Tennessee, USA. CD4+ T cells were enriched by magnetic negative selection; naive cells were then positively selected on CD45RA, and the negative fraction formed the memory subset. After blood collection by leukapheresis, PBMCs were isolated using Ficoll-Histopaque density gradient centrifugation and then cryopreserved in the vapor phase of liquid nitrogen. Purity and quantity of every magnetically sorted T cell population were checked by analytical flow cytometry. Genomic DNA was isolated from every sorted fraction and measured by UV absorbance on a Nanodrop 2000c. The germline V gene specifies MDHEN as CDR1 and SYDVKM as CDR2. V was cut back by 8 bases and J by 4 bases, leaving a gap of 12 bases between them. From the cysteine through the phenylalanine, the CDR3 covers 14 amino acids. Just CDR3 DNA is preserved here, 42 bases in frame from base 1.

Using the deep immunoSEQ assay, TCR CDR3 regions were amplified from genomic DNA by multiplex PCR. Genomic DNA extracted from each cell subset was distributed evenly over all wells of several immunoSEQ 96-well plates, and each plate served as one replicate. For sorted subsets, each replicate PCR was loaded with about 0.2 ug genomic DNA, equivalent to about 30,000 T cell genomes. The purified libraries were quantified using a Qubit 3.0 fluorometer, sized with a Bioanalyzer 2100, and then quantified again using the KAPA Library Quantification kit. Every immunoSEQ 96-well plate was sequenced on a separate single-read 150-cycle Illumina NextSeq 550 flow cell. The authors processed their data as follows. Because only junctional sequences without quality scores were contained in the immunoSEQ output, filtering matching that applied to full-length reads could not be performed. To assign V/J genes and CDR3, sequences were annotated against IMGT germline references using PyIR, a Python wrapper for IgBLAST v1.9. Reads were removed for weak V/J assignments (E-value above 1e-6), missing CDR3, stop codons, out-of-frame junctions, or ambiguous translated residues. V3J clonotypes were defined as sequences sharing the same inferred V gene, J gene, and CDR3 amino acid sequence. The percentage overlap between two repertoires was calculated by dividing the number of shared unique clonotypes by the size of the smaller repertoire. Repertoire richness was assessed with RTK rarefaction, the Chao1 estimator, and Recon v2.1 estimates of unobserved clonotypes. For all TCRbeta clonotypes obtained by the gDNA method from a few donors, generation probabilities were computed with OLGA. The clones in this table, taken by TCRdb from immuneACCESS, are in-frame only. Not every clone is retained; where verified, under half of the shortfall comes from an unresolved V gene, and the cause of the rest is unknown. Clonal size and the V and J genes are those of that table, whereas D and trimming came from the DNA. The sample table contains 2 million or so clones; only one count was recorded for around 95% of them. Clones ranked in the top ten supply more than 0.1% of the sample.

Material: naive CD4+ T cells sorted from blood. The cell subset or site label for this specimen denotes: CD45RA+ positively selected. This chain is built from TRBV28 and TRBJ1-6, with TRBD1 perhaps the D gene, on 5 matching bases. This receptor was taken from a man in his late teens or twenties in good health. This receptor has the CDR3 CASRTGEYNSPLHF. The nucleotides read TGTGCCAGCCGAACAGGTGAATATAATTCACCCCTCCACTTT.